Sequencing of this T cell receptor beta chain was carried out in a study of blood T cells in healthy people across ages. Study-level results: While age rose, TCR beta diversity per million T cells dropped in a roughly linear way. More naive CD4+ cells and higher diversity marked long-lived donors relative to aged donors.

Extraction yielded at least 5 micrograms of total RNA per sample. Together with a sample-barcoded 5' primer, a J-beta primer mix was included in a second PCR lasting about 7 to 12 cycles. Each CDR3 protein is one row after TCRdb ran MiXCR on the 5' RACE reads. The table shows over a million distinct CDR3 sequences, with about 42% occurring only once. About this clonotype: Its target is not known.

Germline V lookup: CDR1 SEHNR, CDR2 FQNEAQ (reference sequence). After removal of 3 bases from V and 4 bases from J, the junction contained 11 bases not matched to a gene. The CDR3 spans 16 residues. The sequenced material came from blood. V gene TRBV7-9 combines with J gene TRBJ1-1; 7 bases line up with TRBD1. This receptor was taken from a young woman in good health. CDR3 residues: CASSFYRGAGSTEAFF. The DNA of the CDR3 is TGTGCCAGCAGCTTCTACAGGGGTGCGGGGTCCACTGAAGCTTTCTTT.